These 9 T cell receptor beta chains were all obtained from the same sample, sequenced in a study of regulatory T cells in long-lasting Graves disease. Time point here: persistent/refractory GD, antithyroid drugs over 5 years with positive TRAb. Extracted RNA from PBMCs served as the source of the TCR library. Construction of the TCR beta libraries employed iRepertoire HTBI primers in conjunction with Arm-PCR of CDR3 regions. TCRdb processed the multiplex PCR reads anew with MiXCR; each CDR3 protein has one entry. The data show roughly 450,000 distinct CDR3 sequences, about 25% seen once. The sample was peripheral blood mononuclear cells (PBMCs), taken when the disease was refractory, from a patient treated with antithyroid drugs. The origin of the receptors is a female donor with Graves disease.

The rearrangement uses TRBV15 and TRBJ1-5, with 8 bases that match TRBD1. The V gene's germline CDR1 is LNHNV and CDR2 YYDKDF (reference sequence). J gave up 5 bases and V 3 bases, and 3 bases lay outside the gene matches. The CDR3 consists of 14 residues. CDR3 DNA sequence: TGTGCCACCAGCAGTGGACAGGGAGATCAGCCCCAGCATTTT. This gives the protein CATSSGQGDQPQHF.

This chain connects TRBV20-1 to TRBJ2-2; TRBD2 matches at 9 bases. The J segment lost 4 bases and the V segment lost 1 base, leaving 13 bases of the junction unmatched. Germline V gene sequence: CDR1 DFQATT, CDR2 SNEGSKA (reference sequence). The CDR3 runs to 18 residues. The DNA of the CDR3 is TGCAGTGCTAGAGTCCTTGGGCGGCGGGAGGGTAGCACCGGGGAGCTGTTTTTT. Amino acid sequence: CSARVLGRREGSTGELFF.

This clonotype was observed a handful of times. The J gene is TRBJ2-5, the V gene TRBV18, with 8 bases identical to TRBD2. Germline-derived CDR1 and CDR2 are KGHSH and LQKENI. The J segment lost 7 bases and the V segment lost 5 bases, leaving 12 bases of the junction unmatched. The CDR3 is made up of 15 amino acids. In DNA form, the CDR3 reads TGTGCCAGCTCAAGGGCCAACCTGGCGGGGGGGACCCAGTACTTC. Translated: CASSRANLAGGTQYF.

This clonotype has only a few counts. A much larger clone differs from this one at a single base, so this may be a read error. CDR3 bases: TGTGCCAGCAGCCGATTTCGGACAGGGCTCGCTCGGGGCTACACCTTC. Residues: CASSRFRTGLARGYTF. This chain joins TRBV28 and TRBJ1-2; 8 nucleotides align to TRBD1. This CDR3 has 16 residues. Germline lookup yields CDR1 MDHEN and CDR2 SYDVKM. V gave up 6 bases and J gave up 8 bases; unmatched junction bases: 17.

The gene calls are TRBV20-1 and TRBJ1-2; the D gene is possibly TRBD1 (5 bases). CDR1 is DFQATT, CDR2 SNEGSKA, per germline (reference sequence). The V and J ends lost 0 bases and 4 bases respectively, with 12 bases between them. This CDR3 spans 14 amino acids. The CDR3 DNA follows: TGCAGTGCTAGAGATCACGGGCAGGGCTATGGCTACACCTTC. Translation: CSARDHGQGYGYTF.

This rearrangement joins TRBV4-2 to TRBJ2-7; 7 nucleotides align to TRBD2. Looked up from germline, CDR1 is LGHNA and CDR2 is YNFKEQ. Losses at the gene ends were 0 bases for V and 7 bases for J; bases not matched to a gene: 9. CDR3 length equals 15 residues. CDR3 residues: CASSQEGGSGREQYF. As DNA, the CDR3 is TGTGCCAGCAGCCAAGAGGGCGGGAGCGGTCGTGAGCAGTACTTC.

This clonotype has ten or more counts. The chain carries TRBV20-1 and TRBJ2-7; TRBD2 agrees at 9 bases. This CDR3 region has 15 residues. V was clipped by 3 bases and J by 6 bases; unmatched bases: 12. Germline V gene data show CDR1 as DFQATT and CDR2 as SNEGSKA (reference sequence). The CDR3 DNA follows: TGCAGTGCTAGCGGGACTAGCCGCAACTTTTCCGAGCAGTACTTC. As protein: CSASGTSRNFSEQYF.

The gene calls are TRBV19 and TRBJ1-1; a possible D gene is TRBD1 (6 bases). V lost 8 bases, J lost 1 base, and 14 bases lay in between. CDR1 is LNHDA and CDR2 is SQIVND in the germline V gene (reference sequence). This CDR3 has 14 residues. CDR3 sequence (DNA): TGTGCCAGTGCCGGGGGAGGGGGGAACACTGAAGCTTTCTTT. Translated: CASAGGGGNTEAFF. The full variable domain, completed using reference TRBV19 and TRBJ1-1, is DGGITQSPKYLFRKEGQNVTLSCEQNLNHDAMYWYRQDPGQGLRLIYYSQIVNDFQKGDIAEGYSVSREKKESFPLTVTSAQKNPTAFYLCASAGGGGNTEAFFGQGTRLTVV.

This clonotype was detected only a few times. This chain connects TRBV20-1 to TRBJ1-6; D possibly corresponds to TRBD1 (5 bases). Trimming removed 2 bases from V and 14 bases from J, with 28 bases in between. This CDR3 is 17 amino acids long. The germline gives CDR1 DFQATT, CDR2 SNEGSKA (reference sequence). CDR3 nucleotides: TGCAGTGCTAGACCGGTGGGGGACTCCTCTATAATTCGGTCCCTCCACTTT. It specifies CSARPVGDSSIIRSLHF.